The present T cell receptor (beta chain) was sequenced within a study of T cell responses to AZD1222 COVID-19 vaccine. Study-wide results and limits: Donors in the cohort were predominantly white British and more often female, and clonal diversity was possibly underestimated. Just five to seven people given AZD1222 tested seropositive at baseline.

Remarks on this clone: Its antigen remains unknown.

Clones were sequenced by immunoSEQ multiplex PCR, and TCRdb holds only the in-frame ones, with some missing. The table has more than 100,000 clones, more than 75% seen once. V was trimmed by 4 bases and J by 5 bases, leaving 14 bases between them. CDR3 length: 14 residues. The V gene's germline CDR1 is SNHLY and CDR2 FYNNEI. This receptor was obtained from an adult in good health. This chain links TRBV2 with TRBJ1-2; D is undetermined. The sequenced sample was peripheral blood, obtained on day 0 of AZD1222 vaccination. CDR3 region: CASSGATYGYGYTF. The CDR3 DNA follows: TGTGCCAGCAGTGGTGCAACCTATGGGTATGGCTACACCTTC.